The entry below gives a single T cell receptor beta chain sequence along with its context. Its antigen is unknown. Per-nucleotide qualities are absent, and no much larger clonotype sits a single base away. RNA was extracted using the RNeasy kit, and roughly 0.5 to 1 microgram was reverse transcribed with random hexamers. TCR beta CDR3 regions were amplified with the immunoSEQ multiplex PCR assay covering 54 Vbeta and 13 Jbeta segments. Bias from PCR amplification was corrected by using a synthetic template baseline for primer optimization and for computational correction. From the authors' description of their analysis: Reads were assigned to V, D and J genes according to IMGT and analyzed in immunoSEQ Analyzer, with only productive sequences retained. Clonality was computed as one minus Shannon entropy normalized by log2 of the number of productive unique sequences. Public and private clones were assessed among the 100 most prevalent clones of each patient and control. A clone was defined as Susac-specific if it was absent from the healthy and MS cohorts, from more than 850 published viral clones and from other ImmuneACCESS disease sequences. TCRdb handled the public reads itself, with Q25 trimming in fastp and clone calling in MiXCR, and kept productive beta chains. A single entry per CDR3 protein holds the most common genes and DNA from its merged rows. These V and J calls are TCRdb output, not the study's own analysis. The sample table lists about 190,000 distinct CDR3 sequences, approximately 94% of them with a count of one. Clones ranked in the top ten supply roughly 0.093% of the sample.

From V the trimming removes 3 bases and from J it removes 2 bases, while the gene matches leave 3 bases of the junction unaccounted for. CDR1 and CDR2 are drawn from the germline V gene (reference sequence): LGHDT, YNNKEL. Counted from cysteine to phenylalanine, this CDR3 has 15 amino acids. Only CDR3 DNA is held: 45 bases, read in frame from base 1. Peripheral blood CD8+ and CD4+ T cells from healthy donors, Susac syndrome patients and multiple sclerosis patients were profiled by high-throughput TCR beta sequencing. The Susac syndrome patients fulfilled recently defined diagnostic criteria for definite or probable disease. Bulk CD8+ and CD4+ T cells were purified by magnetic negative isolation, whereas CD8+ TEMRA cells were enriched by FACS. Blood was drawn into EDTA tubes, processed within 24 hours, and PBMCs were isolated by density gradient centrifugation. PBMCs destined for TCR sequencing were cryopreserved in liquid nitrogen and later thawed in a 37 °C water bath. The sorted or isolated CD4+, CD8+ and CD8+ TEMRA cells had a purity of 90% or higher.

The data were taken from a study of CD8 T cells in Susac syndrome (dated by TCRdb to between 2018 and 2021). Concerning the study at large: Of the Susac syndrome patients who were sequenced, more than five had clinically active disease and about 8 were in clinical remission. At the time of blood withdrawal, Susac syndrome patients were either therapy-naive, taking corticosteroids (with some also receiving IVIg), or on IVIg alone. Whether CD8+ T cell activation and differentiation in Susac syndrome was antigen driven was tested using repertoire sequencing.

The research as a whole found: The TCR sequencing and HLA analysis was acknowledged to have included a relatively small number of individuals. In the CD4+ T cell repertoire of Susac syndrome patients, clonal expansion was not detected.

The source is a human donor with Susac syndrome. Recombination linked TRBV3-1 to TRBJ2-3; TRBD1 fits 9 bases in the junction. Sequenced input: CD4+ T cells from PBMCs. The CDR3 reads CASSHGTGFTDTQYF. The nucleotides are TGTGCCAGCAGCCACGGGACAGGGTTCACAGATACGCAGTATTTT.